Shown below are 10 T cell receptor beta chains from a single sample sequenced in a study of cytomegalovirus exposure and HLA in healthy donors. Vbeta (60) and Jbeta (13) primers were used in the PCR. TCRdb keeps only in-frame clones here, not all; method: immunoSEQ multiplex PCR. The data contain 270,000 or so clones, about 93% of them singletons. Sequencing used PBMCs. These TCRs come from a girl under 10 years old in good health and CMV-seronegative.

The count of this clone is one. The V gene is TRBV30, the J gene TRBJ1-3; D is unresolved. Trimming shortened V by 0 bases and J by 0 bases, and 12 bases separated the two germline ends. Germline V CDR1 and CDR2: GTSNPN, SVGIG (reference sequence). This CDR3 is built from 16 residues. The CDR3 sequence is CAWSVRQLLSGNTIYF. The CDR3 DNA follows: TGTGCCTGGAGTGTTCGACAATTACTCTCTGGAAACACCATATATTTT. Using reference TRBV30 and TRBJ1-3 for the parts outside the CDR3, the full variable domain is SQTIHQWPATLVQPVGSPLSLECTVEGTSNPNLYWYRQAAGRGLQLLFYSVGIGQISSEVPQNLSASRPQDRQFILSSKKLLLSDSGFYLCAWSVRQLLSGNTIYFGEGSWLTVV.

A single count supports this clone. The rearrangement links TRBV6-1 to TRBJ2-5, with a weak D call TRBD2 (5 bases). Germline V gene data show CDR1 as MNHNS and CDR2 as SASEGT. Trimming pared 7 bases from V and 2 bases from J, leaving 17 bases between. The length of the CDR3 is 15 residues. CDR3 sequence reads: CASIGYEGSQETQYF. In DNA, the CDR3 is TGTGCCAGCATTGGGTACGAGGGCAGTCAAGAGACCCAGTACTTC.

The chain is built from TRBV5-1 and TRBJ1-6; D is undetermined. The CDR3 has 13 amino acids. The V gene lost 0 bases and the J gene lost 10 bases, with 8 bases spanning the gap. Germline V gene lookup returns CDR1 SGHRS and CDR2 YFSETQ. CDR3 in DNA: TGCGCCAGCAGCTTGGCGGGTCGGTCACCCCTCCACTTT. It yields the protein CASSLAGRSPLHF.

This rearrangement joins TRBV10-3 to TRBJ1-1; tentatively, D is TRBD1 (6 bases). Germline-derived CDR1 and CDR2 are ENHRY and SYGVKD. V gave up 0 bases and J gave up 0 bases, with 11 bases separating them. The CDR3 consists of 16 residues. The CDR3 DNA reads as TGTGCCATCAGTGAGTCAAACAGGGTGGTGAACACTGAAGCTTTCTTT. It specifies CAISESNRVVNTEAFF.

This chain links TRBV5-4 with TRBJ2-5; D not resolved. Trimming took off 2 bases at V and 5 bases at J, with 4 bases between the two ends. The CDR3 sequence is 11 residues long. Germline V gives CDR1 SGHNT, CDR2 YYREEE (reference sequence). CDR3 DNA: TGTGCCAGCAGCTTTCGGGAGACCCAGTACTTC. Translated, it gives CASSFRETQYF.

The CDR3 loop is CAWSGLAYNEQFF. The CDR3 DNA is TGTGCCTGGAGTGGCCTGGCTTACAATGAGCAGTTCTTC. The V and J genes are TRBV30 and TRBJ2-1; D is undetermined. V lost 1 base and J 4 bases, leaving 8 bases between the germline ends. The germline V gene has CDR1 GTSNPN and CDR2 SVGIG (reference sequence). The CDR3 is 13 amino acids.

V gene TRBV6-1 combines with J gene TRBJ1-1; TRBD1 might be the D (5 bases). V lost 7 bases to trimming and J lost 8 bases, with 14 bases between them. CDR3 length equals 12 residues. Germline V gives CDR1 MNHNS, CDR2 SASEGT. The CDR3 DNA sequence: TGTGCCAGCATAGGAGGGGTCCCCGAAGCTTTCTTT. Amino acid sequence: CASIGGVPEAFF.

The chain is built from TRBV4-1 and TRBJ1-2; D ambiguous. The CDR3 loop spans 15 amino acids. The ends were cut back, 2 bases at V and 8 bases at J, with 18 bases in the middle. Germline loops: CDR1 MGHRA, CDR2 YSYEKL. The CDR3: CASSQTLSPGGGYTF. The DNA of the CDR3 is TGCGCCAGCAGCCAAACTCTAAGCCCGGGAGGGGGCTACACCTTC.

V usage is TRBV25-1 and J usage is TRBJ1-2; D is possibly TRBD1 (5 bases). CDR1 MGHDK and CDR2 SYGVNS come from the germline V gene. The V gene lost 5 bases and the J gene lost 2 bases, with 15 bases spanning the gap. CDR3 length equals 15 residues. This chain's CDR3 is CASSPSGRGNYGYTF. CDR3 in DNA: TGTGCCAGCAGTCCTAGCGGTCGGGGGAACTATGGCTACACCTTC.

This clone occurred once. V and J are TRBV10-3 and TRBJ2-5; maybe TRBD2 (5 bases). The ends were cut back, 4 bases at V and 5 bases at J, with 17 bases in the middle. The CDR3 spans 15 residues. The germline CDR1 and CDR2 sequences are ENHRY and SYGVKD. The CDR3 protein is CAISGTPIEAETQYF. The CDR3 region has the DNA TGTGCCATCAGTGGGACTCCAATAGAAGCGGAGACCCAGTACTTC.